This T cell receptor beta chain appears in the sequencing data of a study of T cell repertoires in cytomegalovirus infection (dated by TCRdb to the late 2010s). Looking at the study overall: Alongside well-studied HLA-B-restricted epitopes, the peptide stimulations were aimed at recently identified HLA-C-restricted CMV epitopes, whose presentation resists viral immunomodulation. Donor HLA type was relevant to the analysis, as public TCR beta signatures indicated carriage of CMV infection together with the matching HLA type. Results and caveats for the whole study, not just this receptor: Carriers of CMV infection plus the relevant HLA type were discriminated by the cumulative frequency of public TCR beta family members in the study cohort and in an independent roughly 370-donor cohort. The ex vivo response was dominated by HLA-C-restricted CMV-specific TCR beta clonotypes, which also provided the single most frequent clonotype in two of eight donors.

The instrument was an Illumina HiSeq 1500. TCRdb reprocessing: public reads trimmed at Q25 with fastp, clones called with MiXCR, in-frame beta chains kept. Entries are consolidated by CDR3 protein sequence, retaining the most common genes and DNA. The sample table shows around 71,000 distinct CDR3 sequences, and approximately 42% are seen once. Jointly, the top ten make up approximately 93% of the sample. The CDR3 numbers 14 residues from cysteine through phenylalanine. CDR3 DNA is the only sequence kept; it has 42 bases, read in frame from the first base. V gives up 0 bases and J gives up 4 bases, and the segment between their germline ends measures 10 bases. This clonotype was detected only a few times. Its antigen remains undetermined. Base-call qualities are not available, and no considerably larger clone is one nucleotide away. The sample's treatment or condition label is to be understood as: in vitro stimulation with specific CMV peptide epitopes to enrich CMV-specific T cells.

Specimen: CD8+ T cells from cultured PBMCs, collected from culture after CMV antigen stimulation. The chain is encoded by TRBV12-3 or TRBV12-4 joined to TRBJ2-7; the D gene assignment is perhaps TRBD1 or TRBD2, with each matching 6 bases. The receptor comes from a human donor in good health (CMV status not recorded). Some clones in this sample may be carry-over from other donors' samples. The CDR3 protein is CASSLAGAGYEQYF. The bases are TGTGCCAGCAGTTTAGCGGGGGCGGGGTACGAGCAGTACTTC.